This T cell receptor (beta chain) was sequenced in a study of response to subunit inactivated influenza vaccine. Overall study results and limits: The authors suggested that few new T cells are recruited per seasonal influenza vaccination.

This clonotype was seen more than once but under ten times. The antigen remains undetermined. TCRdb processed the RT-PCR reads anew with MiXCR; each CDR3 protein has one entry. The table has hundreds of thousands of distinct CDR3 sequences, 12% to 15% seen once. This CDR3 is 17 amino acids long. V shed 5 bases, J shed 2 bases, and the junction held 9 bases outside the gene matches. CDR1 and CDR2 from the germline V gene are MNHEY and SVGEGT. This sequence originates from a man in his fifties who received an inactivated influenza vaccine. The chain is built from TRBV6-2 or TRBV6-3 and TRBJ2-7, with TRBD2 matching 13 bases. Source: PBMCs from blood, taken around 15 days before vaccination. CDR3 in amino acids: CASSDPGTSGTPYEQYF. CDR3 in DNA: TGTGCCAGCAGTGATCCCGGGACTAGCGGGACCCCCTACGAGCAGTACTTC.